This TCR beta chain was identified in a study of blood T cell repertoires in COVID-19. In the study's own analysis: Amplification from reference gene primers served as the basis for estimated nucleated cell counts. Generated by immunoSEQ multiplex PCR, the TCRdb table keeps only in-frame clones and is missing some. V and J calls and clone size follow that table, whereas D and trimming were derived from the DNA. The sample yields under 250,000 clones, 85% to 90% seen once. The CDR3 spans 14 residues. Trimming stripped 8 bases from V and 6 bases from J, with 17 bases between. Germline assignment: CDR1 MNHEY and CDR2 SVGAGI.

This chain connects TRBV6-5 to TRBJ2-1; a possible D gene is TRBD1 (6 bases). This receptor was obtained from a man aged 45 to 65 with COVID-19, enrolled during active disease. Sequenced material: peripheral blood. The CDR3 bases are TGTGCCAGCTCAGAACACAGGGTCGGCAATGAGCAGTTCTTC. Its translation: CASSEHRVGNEQFF.